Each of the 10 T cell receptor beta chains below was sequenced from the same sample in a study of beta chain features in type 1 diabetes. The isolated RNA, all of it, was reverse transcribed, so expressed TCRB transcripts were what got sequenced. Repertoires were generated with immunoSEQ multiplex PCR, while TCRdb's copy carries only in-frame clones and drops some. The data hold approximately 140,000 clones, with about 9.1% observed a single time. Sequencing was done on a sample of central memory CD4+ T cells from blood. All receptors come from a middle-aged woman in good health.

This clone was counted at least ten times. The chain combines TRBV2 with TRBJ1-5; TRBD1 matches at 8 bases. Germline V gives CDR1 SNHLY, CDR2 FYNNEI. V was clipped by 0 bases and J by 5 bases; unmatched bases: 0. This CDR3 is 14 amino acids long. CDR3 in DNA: TGTGCCAGCAGTGAAGCGACAGGGGATCAGCCCCAGCATTTT. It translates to CASSEATGDQPQHF.

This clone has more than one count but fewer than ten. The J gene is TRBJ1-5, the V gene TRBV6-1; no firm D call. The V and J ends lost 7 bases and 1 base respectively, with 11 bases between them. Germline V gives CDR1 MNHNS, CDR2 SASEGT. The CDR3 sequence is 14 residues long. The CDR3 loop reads CASTKAKSNQPQHF. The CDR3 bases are TGTGCCAGCACCAAAGCCAAAAGCAATCAGCCCCAGCATTTT.

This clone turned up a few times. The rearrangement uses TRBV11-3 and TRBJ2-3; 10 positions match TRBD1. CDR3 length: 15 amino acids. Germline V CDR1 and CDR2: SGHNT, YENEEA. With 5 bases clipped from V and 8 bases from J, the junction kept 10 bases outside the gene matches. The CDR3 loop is CASSRDSDRGGTQYF. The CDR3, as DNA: TGTGCCAGCAGCAGGGACTCGGACAGGGGGGGTACGCAGTATTTT.

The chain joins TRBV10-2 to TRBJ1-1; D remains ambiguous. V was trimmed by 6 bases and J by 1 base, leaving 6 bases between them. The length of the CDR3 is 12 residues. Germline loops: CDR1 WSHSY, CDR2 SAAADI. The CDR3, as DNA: TGCGCCAGCAGGGCGGGGAACACTGAAGCTTTCTTT. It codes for CASRAGNTEAFF.

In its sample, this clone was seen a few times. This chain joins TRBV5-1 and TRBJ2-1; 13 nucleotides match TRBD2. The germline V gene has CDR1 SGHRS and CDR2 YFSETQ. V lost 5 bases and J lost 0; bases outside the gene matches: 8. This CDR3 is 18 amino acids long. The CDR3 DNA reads TGCGCCAGCAGTCCCGGGACTAGCGGGGTTAGCTCCTACAATGAGCAGTTCTTC. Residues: CASSPGTSGVSSYNEQFF.

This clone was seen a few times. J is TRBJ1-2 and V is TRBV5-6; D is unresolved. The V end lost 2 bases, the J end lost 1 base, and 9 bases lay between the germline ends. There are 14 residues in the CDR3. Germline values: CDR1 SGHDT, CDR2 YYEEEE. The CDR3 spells CASSFLTFNYGYTF. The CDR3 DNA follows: TGTGCCAGCAGCTTTCTGACTTTTAACTATGGCTACACCTTC.

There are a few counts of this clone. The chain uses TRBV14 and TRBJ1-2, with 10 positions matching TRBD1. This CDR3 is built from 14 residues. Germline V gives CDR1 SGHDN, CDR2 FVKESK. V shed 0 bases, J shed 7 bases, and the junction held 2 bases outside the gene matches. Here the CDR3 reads CASSQDWTGGGYTF. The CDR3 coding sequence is TGTGCCAGCAGCCAAGATTGGACAGGGGGTGGCTACACCTTC.

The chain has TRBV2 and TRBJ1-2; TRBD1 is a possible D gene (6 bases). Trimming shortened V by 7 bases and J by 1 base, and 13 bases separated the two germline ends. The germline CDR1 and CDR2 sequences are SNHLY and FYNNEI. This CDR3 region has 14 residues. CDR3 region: CASIPGVVNYGYTF. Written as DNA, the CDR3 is TGTGCCAGCATTCCAGGGGTAGTTAACTATGGCTACACCTTC.

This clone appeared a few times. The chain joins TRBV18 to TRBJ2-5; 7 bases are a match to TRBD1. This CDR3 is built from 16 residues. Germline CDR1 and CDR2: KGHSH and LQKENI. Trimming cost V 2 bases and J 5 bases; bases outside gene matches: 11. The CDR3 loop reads CASSPTGPQGMETQYF. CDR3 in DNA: TGTGCCAGCTCACCAACCGGCCCACAGGGGATGGAGACCCAGTACTTC.

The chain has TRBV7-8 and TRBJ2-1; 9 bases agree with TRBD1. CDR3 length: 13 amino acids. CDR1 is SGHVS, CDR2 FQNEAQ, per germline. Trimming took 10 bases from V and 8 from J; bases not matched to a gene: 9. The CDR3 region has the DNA TGTGCCACCCGCGGCACAGGGGGCGATGAGCAGTTCTTC. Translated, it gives CATRGTGGDEQFF.